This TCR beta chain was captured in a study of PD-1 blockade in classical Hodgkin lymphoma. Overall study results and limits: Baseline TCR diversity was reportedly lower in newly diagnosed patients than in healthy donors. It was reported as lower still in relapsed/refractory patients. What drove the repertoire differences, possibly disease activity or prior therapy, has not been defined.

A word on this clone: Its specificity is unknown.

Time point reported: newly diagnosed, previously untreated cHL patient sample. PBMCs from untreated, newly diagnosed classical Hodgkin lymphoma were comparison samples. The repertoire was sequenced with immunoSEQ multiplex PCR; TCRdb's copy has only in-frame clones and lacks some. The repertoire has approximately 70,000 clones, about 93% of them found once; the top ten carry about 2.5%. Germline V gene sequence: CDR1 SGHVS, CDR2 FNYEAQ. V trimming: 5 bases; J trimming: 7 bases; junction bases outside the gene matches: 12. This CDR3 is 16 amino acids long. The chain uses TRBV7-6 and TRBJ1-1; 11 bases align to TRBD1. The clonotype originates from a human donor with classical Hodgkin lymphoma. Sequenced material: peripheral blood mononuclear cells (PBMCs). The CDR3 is CASSRGQGADYSEAFF. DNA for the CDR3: TGTGCCAGCAGCCGTGGACAGGGGGCAGATTACAGTGAAGCTTTCTTT.